Listed below are T cell receptor beta chains from one sample, sequenced in a study of vaccination and CD4 T cells after COVID-19. TCRdb recomputed calls from the PCR reads with MiXCR, one row per CDR3 protein. The repertoire holds around 7,000 distinct CDR3 sequences, with more than 60% as singletons. These TCRs' antigens remain unknown. Sequenced: CD4+ T cells from blood, cultured in vitro. Every receptor here comes from a human donor who had recovered from COVID-19. CDR3s include the opening cysteine and the closing phenylalanine or tryptophan. The D gene is left open where the match is weak. The size field is filled for only some rows; it gives once, few, many or a size class.

CASSLQGARRSYEQYF	TGTGCCAGCAGTTTACAGGGAGCCCGGAGATCTTACGAGCAGTACTTC	TRBJ2-7	.	TRBV28	.
CASSLHAGEQYF	TGTGCCAGCAGCTTGCATGCGGGCGAGCAGTACTTC	TRBJ2-7	.	TRBV5-6	.
CASSHGQGVGETQYF	TGTGCCAGCTCACACGGACAGGGGGTAGGGGAGACCCAGTACTTC	TRBJ2-5	once	TRBV18	TRBD1
CASRQGANGYTF	TGTGCCAGCAGGCAGGGGGCAAATGGCTACACCTTC	TRBJ1-2	.	TRBV12-3/TRBV12-4	TRBD1
CSAPRGRSSYEQYF	TGCAGTGCTCCAAGGGGGCGGAGCTCCTACGAGCAGTACTTC	TRBJ2-7	.	TRBV20-1	TRBD1
CSARDFSGRGFGEQYF	TGCAGTGCTAGAGATTTTAGCGGGAGGGGCTTTGGTGAGCAGTACTTC	TRBJ2-7	.	TRBV20-1	TRBD2
CSADPGQRFFYTF	TGCAGTGCAGATCCGGGACAGAGGTTTTTCTACACCTTC	TRBJ1-2	large	TRBV20-1	TRBD1
CASSTTGGGGQPQHF	TGTGCCAGTAGTACGACAGGGGGCGGCGGACAGCCCCAGCATTTT	TRBJ1-5	medium-sized	TRBV19	TRBD1
CSARISSYEQYF	TGCAGTGCTCGAATCTCCTCCTACGAGCAGTACTTC	TRBJ2-7	.	TRBV20-1	.
CASSFRGHSYEQYF	TGTGCCAGCAGTTTCAGGGGGCACTCCTACGAGCAGTACTTC	TRBJ2-7	.	TRBV6-5	TRBD1
CSGRSVRGETEAFF	TGCAGTGGTCGGTCGGTTCGAGGGGAGACTGAAGCTTTCTTT	TRBJ1-1	.	TRBV20-1	.
CASSLVEAFF	TGTGCCAGCAGCTTGGTCGAAGCTTTCTTT	TRBJ1-1	.	TRBV11-2	.
CSARDLRYGLAGGDTQYF	TGCAGTGCTAGAGACCTCAGATACGGACTAGCGGGAGGGGATACGCAGTATTTT	TRBJ2-3	.	TRBV20-1	TRBD2
CASRGTGAYGYTF	TGTGCCAGCAGGGGAACAGGGGCCTATGGCTACACCTTC	TRBJ1-2	.	TRBV6-1	TRBD1